A selection of T cell receptor beta chains follows, all from one sample in a study of control samples from healthy donors and cancer patients. Produced via immunoSEQ multiplex PCR; TCRdb's table is partial and in-frame only. The sample lists almost 95,000 clones; about nine tenths were seen once. The sample was blood. Every receptor here comes from a woman aged 18 to 35 in good health. Both conserved end residues are part of each CDR3. The D gene is left open where the match is weak. Some rows have no size entry. The others give once, few or many, or a class for an expanded clone.

J	length	D	V	size	DNA	CDR3
TRBJ2-5	18	TRBD2	TRBV5-4	.	TGTGCCAGCAGCTTGGTTCTGGGGCTAGCGGGGGATGTAGAGACCCAGTACTTC	CASSLVLGLAGDVETQYF
TRBJ1-4	14	.	TRBV5-8	.	TGTGCCAGCAGCTTCCAGCCCTATAATGAAAAACTGTTTTTT	CASSFQPYNEKLFF
TRBJ2-2	20	TRBD2	TRBV5-1	.	TGCGCCAGCAGCTCCCTCTCTAGCGGGGCCTACCTCGCGAACACCGGGGAGCTGTTTTTT	CASSSLSSGAYLANTGELFF
TRBJ2-3	16	.	TRBV5-6	.	TGTGCCAGCAGCGCAACCGGGAAATCCTTTCGGGATACGCAGTATTTT	CASSATGKSFRDTQYF
TRBJ2-3	14	TRBD1	TRBV6-5	.	TGTGCCAGCAGCGACAGGGGGATAACAGATACGCAGTATTTT	CASSDRGITDTQYF
TRBJ2-7	15	.	TRBV4-1	.	TGCGCCAGCAGCCAAGATGCAGGAGGATCCTACGAGCAGTACTTC	CASSQDAGGSYEQYF
TRBJ2-5	13	.	TRBV5-1	few	TGCGCCAGCAGCCCGGGACTCGTCGAGACCCAGTACTTC	CASSPGLVETQYF
TRBJ2-5	17	.	TRBV4-1	.	TGCGCCAGCAGCCAAGCCTACCGGGGGACTTACCAAGAGACCCAGTACTTC	CASSQAYRGTYQETQYF
TRBJ1-3	14	.	TRBV18	.	TGTGCCAGCTCACCCGACGCCTCTGGAAACACCATATATTTT	CASSPDASGNTIYF
TRBJ2-3	12	TRBD2	TRBV3-1/TRBV3-2	.	TGTGCCAGCAGCCTCCGACTAGCTACGCAGTATTTT	CASSLRLATQYF
TRBJ1-2	14	.	TRBV18	.	TGTGCCAGCTCACCAGGCCCAGACAACTATGGCTACACCTTC	CASSPGPDNYGYTF
TRBJ1-5	17	.	TRBV6-2/TRBV6-3	.	TGTGCCAGCAGTTACCCGCCTCCGGGGGGAGGCAATCAGCCCCAGCATTTT	CASSYPPPGGGNQPQHF
TRBJ2-5	18	TRBD2	TRBV12-5	.	TGTGCTAGTGGTTTGGGAACTAGCGGGGGCGCCGTTGGGGAGACCCAGTACTTC	CASGLGTSGGAVGETQYF
TRBJ2-5	15	.	TRBV15	.	TGTGCCACCAGCAGAGATTGGTACGGGCAAGAGACCCAGTACTTC	CATSRDWYGQETQYF
TRBJ1-5	13	.	TRBV6-1	.	TGTGCCAGCAGTGAAGTCAGGGATCAGCCCCAGCATTTT	CASSEVRDQPQHF
TRBJ2-4	15	.	TRBV3-1/TRBV3-2	.	TGTGCCAGCAGCCCTCCGGACTCAGCCAAAAACATTCAGTACTTC	CASSPPDSAKNIQYF